This TCR beta chain was identified during a study of beta chain features in type 1 diabetes. Study in general: No age, gender or cell yield differences were seen between patients and healthy donors. Whole-study findings and limits: Moderate yet significant TCRB CDR3 shortening was seen in Type 1 diabetes patients in all four CD4+ subsets. VDJ junctions sequenced from type 1 diabetes patients showed fewer insertions and more deletions.

CDR1 SGHDT and CDR2 YYEEEE come from the germline V gene. V lost 7 bases and J lost 6; bases outside the gene matches: 8. The CDR3 is 13 amino acids. One heparinised draw of blood, averaging about 110 mL, came from each donor. This clone was recorded a few times. The antigen remains unidentified. The sequenced template was cDNA made from the entire isolated RNA. Clones were sequenced by immunoSEQ multiplex PCR, and TCRdb holds only the in-frame ones, with some missing. This sample yields 350,000 to 400,000 clones, of which over 12% are seen a single time; under 0.02% belongs to the top ten. The rearrangement joins TRBV5-6 to TRBJ2-3, with TRBD1 identical over 7 bases. The receptor's source is a woman younger than 35 in good health. Sequencing was performed on naive CD4+ T cells from blood. The CDR3 loop is CASGRQGEDTQYF. The CDR3 region has the DNA TGTGCCAGCGGTAGACAGGGTGAGGATACGCAGTATTTT.